This TCR beta chain was identified during a study of identical twins (dated by TCRdb to 2016 to 2018). Context from the whole study: To test whether fetal clonotypes persist, the study used deep sequencing on TCR alpha and beta repertoires from monozygotic twins, unrelated adults of various ages, and cord blood. Replicate twin experiments were performed at different times using different library preparation protocols to rule out contamination. Study-level results and caveats: In beta out-of-frame sequences, excess twin sharing was weaker, because having fewer shared sequences lowered the signal-to-noise ratio. Recombination models systematically underestimated out-of-frame TCR alpha sharing in monozygotic twins but agreed with sharing between unrelated individuals. Conclusions relied on cross-sectional statistical analysis, since the same donors could not be followed over many years. Out-of-frame TCR alpha sequences shared between twins showed an excess of low generation-probability sequences compared with coincidental sharing between unrelated individuals. Zero-insertion analyses could be partly confounded by invariant T cells such as MAIT and iNKT, although diverse VJ usage argued against such confounding for most clonotypes. Fewer insertions were carried by abundant cord blood beta clonotypes; a weaker similar trend was observed in young adult naive repertoires, while no such trend was observed in memory repertoires.

Only healthy Caucasian donors were included. Three unrelated non-twin adults were also sequenced: a male aged 18 to 30, a male aged 50 to 60 and a female aged 50 to 60. Using Miltenyi CD45RO+ enrichment and human naive T-cell isolation kits, memory (CD45RO+) and naive T cells were isolated from PBMC. The library was prepared using 5' RACE. Sequenced using an Illumina HiSeq 2000. A universal primer binding site was introduced by template switching, and a unique molecular identifier was present in the final cDNA, enabling accurate counting of TCR cDNA molecules. Specific primers in the conserved constant-segment region were used to synthesize first-strand cDNA for TCR alpha and beta chains. To control for contamination, each cDNA library was double barcoded with a SMART-Mk sample barcode plus Illumina barcodes. TruSeq adapter sequences, together with Illumina sample barcodes, were added in two successive PCR steps. The Illumina HiSeq platform was used with custom primers to sequence TCR alpha and beta cDNA libraries. As for the authors' bioinformatics: Unique molecular identifiers were extracted from raw reads with MiGEC, and CDR3 positions were determined with MiXCR. Recombination models were inferred per individual with the repgenHMM and IGoR tools using an EM algorithm. The analysis of shared clonotypes was done with the tcR package in R, with sharing normalized by the product of cloneset sizes. Out-of-frame nonproductive sequences were analyzed to study raw recombination free of thymic and clonal selection effects. In TCRdb, the public reads were trimmed at Q25 with fastp and aligned with MiXCR, with productive beta chains retained. Each record represents a unique CDR3 protein, reported with the most common genes and DNA among its rows. TCRdb assigned the V and J calls; the authors' analysis was not used. The sample yields about 700,000 distinct CDR3 sequences; roughly 6.2% were counted once. The top ten hold approximately 1.6% of the sample.

This clonotype was seen only a few times. Its antigen is still unknown. Base qualities were left out, and no much larger clone turns up one base away. Material for sequencing was naive T cells sorted from blood. What this sample's cell subset or site label stands for: cells isolated with a human naive T-cell isolation kit. The sequence was obtained from a man aged 18 to 35 in good health.

The CDR3 region: CASSQVGGTAGPGGPVEQFF. In nucleotides, the sequence is TGTGCCAGCAGCCAAGTGGGGGGGACAGCTGGGCCGGGAGGGCCTGTTGAGCAGTTCTTC. The chain employs TRBV3-1 and TRBJ2-1, with TRBD2 tentatively as D gene (8 bases match). CDR1 and CDR2, per the germline V gene (reference sequence), are LGHDT and YNNKEL. The CDR3 contains 20 residues, cysteine and phenylalanine counted. The only DNA kept is the CDR3, 60 bases in frame from the first base. V is cut by 1 base and J by 9 bases, and the space between the germline ends is 31 bases.